A selection of T cell receptor beta chains follows, all from one sample in a study of T cells in Graves' hyperthyroidism and ophthalmopathy. One entry per CDR3 protein, called by TCRdb with MiXCR from the multiplex PCR reads. This table has around 200,000 distinct CDR3 sequences, around 15% appearing once. The source material was blood. The receptors stem from a woman aged 45 to 65 with Graves' hyperthyroidism. Both conserved end residues are part of each CDR3. D genes are given only for firm matches. Clone sizes are given selectively: once, few, many, or a class where the clone is expanded.

clone size | J gene | D gene | V gene | CDR3 protein | CDR3 DNA
many | TRBJ1-2 | - | TRBV12-3/TRBV12-4 | CASSFFSGPSGYTF | TGTGCCAGCAGTTTTTTTTCTGGACCATCTGGCTACACCTTC
many | TRBJ1-5 | TRBD1 | TRBV7-3 | CASSLLIQGSNQPQHF | TGTGCCAGCAGCTTATTGATACAGGGGAGCAATCAGCCCCAGCATTTT
- | TRBJ1-2 | - | TRBV7-8 | CASSGGVNYGYTF | TGTGCCAGCAGCGGAGGTGTAAACTATGGCTACACCTTC
many | TRBJ2-7 | - | TRBV28 | CASSLRSIYEQYF | TGTGCCAGCAGTTTGAGGTCGATCTACGAGCAGTACTTC
many | TRBJ2-1 | - | TRBV28 | CASSLRNEQFF | TGTGCCAGCAGTCTACGTAATGAGCAGTTCTTC
many | TRBJ2-2 | - | TRBV6-4 | CASSRGYGTGELFF | TGTGCCAGCAGTCGAGGGTATGGCACCGGGGAGCTGTTTTTT
many | TRBJ1-4 | - | TRBV6-1 | CASSWPAKGAANEKLFF | TGTGCCAGCAGTTGGCCCGCTAAGGGAGCCGCGAACGAAAAACTGTTTTTT
few | TRBJ2-5 | TRBD1 | TRBV18 | CASSPRQGLIVVETQYF | TGTGCCAGCTCACCGAGACAGGGGTTAATTGTAGTGGAGACCCAGTACTTC
few | TRBJ2-2 | - | TRBV4-1 | CASSQTTNTGELFF | TGCGCCAGCAGCCAAACAACAAACACCGGGGAGCTGTTTTTT
many | TRBJ1-2 | TRBD1 | TRBV28 | CASSEPTGDYGYTF | TGTGCCAGCAGTGAACCGACAGGGGACTATGGCTACACCTTC
few | TRBJ2-1 | - | TRBV9 | CASSVDGNIPNEQFF | TGTGCCAGCAGCGTAGATGGGAATATCCCCAATGAGCAGTTCTTC
many | TRBJ1-1 | - | TRBV29-1 | CSSSGSILNTEAFF | TGCAGCTCATCAGGGTCGATTTTGAACACTGAAGCTTTCTTT
many | TRBJ2-2 | - | TRBV11-3 | CASSSSTGATGELFF | TGTGCCAGCAGCTCCTCGACAGGAGCCACCGGGGAGCTGTTTTTT
many | TRBJ2-2 | - | TRBV4-1 | CASPTKANTGELFF | TGCGCCAGCCCGACTAAGGCGAACACCGGGGAGCTGTTTTTT
many | TRBJ2-2 | - | TRBV19 | CASRSQERPGELFF | TGTGCCAGTAGGTCCCAGGAAAGACCCGGGGAGCTGTTTTTT
many | TRBJ1-2 | TRBD1 | TRBV6-1 | CASSRDSHEVLGYTF | TGTGCCAGCAGTCGGGACAGCCACGAGGTTCTCGGCTACACCTTC
many | TRBJ2-1 | - | TRBV11-2 | CASSLAGWAGREQFF | TGTGCCAGCAGCTTAGCGGGGTGGGCAGGTCGCGAGCAGTTCTTC
few | TRBJ2-5 | - | TRBV5-5 | CASSPKQGQETQYF | TGTGCCAGCAGCCCGAAACAGGGACAAGAGACCCAGTACTTC
many | TRBJ1-2 | - | TRBV28 | CASSWAANYGYTF | TGTGCCAGCAGTTGGGCAGCTAACTATGGCTACACCTTC
many | TRBJ2-5 | TRBD1 | TRBV2 | CASSEDRRTQETQYF | TGTGCCAGCAGTGAGGACAGGCGCACCCAAGAGACCCAGTACTTC
many | TRBJ1-1 | - | TRBV18 | CASSPMNTEAFF | TGTGCCAGCTCACCGATGAACACTGAAGCTTTCTTT
many | TRBJ2-7 | TRBD2 | TRBV29-1 | CSVEDLAGGDYEQYF | TGCAGCGTTGAAGATCTAGCGGGGGGCGACTACGAGCAGTACTTC
few | TRBJ1-4 | - | TRBV18 | CASSKSSNEKLFF | TGTGCCAGCTCAAAATCTTCTAATGAAAAACTGTTTTTT
- | TRBJ1-1 | - | TRBV28 | CASISLGARNTEAFF | TGTGCCAGCATTTCGCTCGGGGCACGGAACACTGAAGCTTTCTTT
- | TRBJ1-6 | - | TRBV3-1 | CASSQTPSKTLHF | TGTGCCAGCAGCCAGACACCTTCTAAGACCCTCCACTTT
once | TRBJ2-5 | TRBD1 | TRBV7-2 | CASSKTGAETQYF | TGTGCCAGCAGCAAGACAGGGGCGGAGACCCAGTACTTC
- | TRBJ1-3 | TRBD1 | TRBV6-1 | CASRSQGARNTIYF | TGTGCCAGCAGGTCCCAGGGGGCAAGGAACACCATATATTTT
few | TRBJ1-2 | - | TRBV25-1 | CASSGGTYYGYTF | TGTGCCAGCAGTGGAGGTACCTACTATGGCTACACCTTC
many | TRBJ2-5 | TRBD2 | TRBV5-1 | CASSRGPTSGGKETQYF | TGCGCCAGCAGCCGGGGTCCAACTAGCGGGGGTAAAGAGACCCAGTACTTC